What follows are 5 T cell receptor beta chains derived from one specimen sequenced in a study of identical twins. TCRdb re-derived calls from the 5' RACE reads in MiXCR, one entry per CDR3 protein. The sample contains a few hundred thousand distinct CDR3 sequences, nearly 10% of which appear only once. These same data were also listed under a study on yellow fever vaccine responses in identical twins.

The sample consisted of PBMCs. The source is a woman younger than 35 in good health.

This clonotype came up many times. The gene calls are TRBV29-1 and TRBJ2-7; D remains ambiguous. Germline CDR1 reads SQVTM; CDR2 reads ANQGSEA. Trimming shortened V by 4 bases and J by 6 bases, and 13 bases separated the two germline ends. The CDR3 is made up of 12 amino acids. The CDR3 DNA follows: TGCAGCGTTGGCGAAGCCCCTCTCGAGCAGTACTTC. Its protein is CSVGEAPLEQYF.

This clonotype turned up a few times. The chain uses TRBV6-5 and TRBJ2-3; D perhaps matches TRBD2 (5 bases). This CDR3 spans 16 amino acids. The V end was cut by 7 bases, the J end by 0 bases, with 17 bases between. Germline CDR1 is MNHEY and CDR2 is SVGAGI. The chain's CDR3 is CASKRTGTSSTDTQYF. CDR3 in DNA: TGTGCCAGCAAGAGGACGGGAACCTCTAGCACAGATACGCAGTATTTT.

V gene TRBV27 combines with J gene TRBJ2-7, with 9 bases fitting TRBD2. The CDR3 spans 16 residues. With 3 bases clipped from V and 2 bases from J, the junction kept 8 bases outside the gene matches. Germline assignment: CDR1 MNHEY and CDR2 SMNVEV (reference sequence). The CDR3 DNA reads TGTGCCAGCAGTTTTGGAACGACTAGCGGAGCCTACGAGCAGTACTTC. Its protein product is CASSFGTTSGAYEQYF.

This clonotype appeared many times. V usage is TRBV20-1 and J usage is TRBJ2-1, with 8 bases lining up with TRBD1. The CDR3 runs to 13 residues. Germline V gives CDR1 DFQATT, CDR2 SNEGSKA (reference sequence). Losses at the gene ends were 0 bases for V and 10 bases for J; bases not matched to a gene: 5. The CDR3 coding sequence is TGCAGTGCTAGAGATTCCCGGACAGGGGAGCAGTTCTTC. Encoded protein: CSARDSRTGEQFF.

J is TRBJ2-3 and V is TRBV12-3 or TRBV12-4; 10 nucleotides align to TRBD1. The CDR3 extends over 16 amino acids. Germline trimming cut 3 bases from V and 6 bases from J; bases unmatched to any gene: 9. The CDR3 loop reads CASSFDRDRGWDTQYF. CDR3 nucleotide sequence: TGTGCCAGCAGTTTTGACAGGGACAGGGGATGGGATACGCAGTATTTT.